The next 21 T cell receptor beta chains were all read from a single sample in a study of T cell changes during pregnancy in multiple sclerosis. Libraries were prepared by immunoSEQ multiplex PCR; TCRdb keeps only in-frame clonotypes and omits some of them. The profile shows more than 90,000 clones, roughly 90% of them singletons. The sequencing used peripheral blood, collected in the first trimester of pregnancy. These receptors originate from a female donor with multiple sclerosis, enrolled in a pregnancy study.

The CDR3 DNA follows: TGTGCCAGCACCCGCGGGGGGTGGGTTAGCAATCAGCCCCAGCATTTT. It codes for CASTRGGWVSNQPQHF. The V and J genes are TRBV2 and TRBJ1-5, with D possibly TRBD1 on 5 matching bases. The CDR3 length is 16 residues. The germline V gene encodes CDR1 SNHLY and CDR2 FYNNEI. The germline V and J ends were trimmed by 7 bases and 0 bases, with 16 bases remaining between them.

The J gene is TRBJ1-1, the V gene TRBV27, with D tentatively TRBD1 (6 bases). CDR1 is MNHEY and CDR2 is SMNVEV in the germline V gene (reference sequence). The length of the CDR3 is 14 residues. Trimming took off 8 bases at V and 2 bases at J, with 15 bases between the two ends. This CDR3 is CASFSGGRNTEAFF. The CDR3 nucleotides read TGTGCCAGCTTTTCGGGGGGGCGCAACACTGAAGCTTTCTTT.

The gene calls are TRBV7-9 and TRBJ2-3; perhaps TRBD2 as D (6 bases). The CDR3 is 16 amino acids. Trimming pared 2 bases from V and 4 bases from J, leaving 16 bases between. Germline CDR1 is SEHNR and CDR2 is FQNEAQ (reference sequence). CDR3 DNA sequence: TGTGCCAGCAGCTTATTAGCGTGGGGGGATCCAGATACGCAGTATTTT. Amino acid sequence: CASSLLAWGDPDTQYF.

The chain combines TRBV6-5 with TRBJ1-1; possibly TRBD1 for D (6 bases). The CDR3 is made up of 13 amino acids. V was clipped by 5 bases and J by 0 bases, with 7 bases between them. CDR1 is MNHEY, CDR2 SVGAGI, per germline. The CDR3 nucleotides read TGTGCCAGCAGTGGACAGATGAACACTGAAGCTTTCTTT. Protein product: CASSGQMNTEAFF.

The chain carries TRBV28 and TRBJ1-5; 7 bases line up with TRBD1. The CDR3 runs 13 residues. Germline CDR1 is MDHEN and CDR2 is SYDVKM. The V segment lost 8 bases and the J segment 7 bases; nucleotides outside the gene matches: 8. The CDR3 protein is CASEGQPSQPQHF. CDR3 DNA sequence: TGTGCCAGCGAGGGACAGCCTTCCCAGCCCCAGCATTTT.

The chain recombines TRBV5-1 with TRBJ2-1; TRBD1 agrees at 9 bases. After removal of 4 bases from V and 8 bases from J, the junction contained 10 bases not matched to a gene. The CDR3 contains 15 residues. CDR1 SGHRS and CDR2 YFSETQ come from the germline V gene. CDR3 sequence reads: CASSTGGIENHEQFF. The CDR3 region has the DNA TGCGCCAGCAGCACAGGGGGCATAGAAAACCATGAGCAGTTCTTC. The whole variable domain, filled in from reference TRBV5-1 and TRBJ2-1, reads KAGVTQTPRYLIKTRGQQVTLSCSPISGHRSVSWYQQTPGQGLQFLFEYFSETQRNKGNFPGRFSGRQFSNSRSEMNVSTLELGDSALYLCASSTGGIENHEQFFGPGTRLTVL.

This clone was counted a single time. J is TRBJ2-5 and V is TRBV28, with 7 bases identical to TRBD2. The junction had 15 bases not matched to a gene; V was cut back by 6 bases and J by 5 bases. The CDR3 is 16 amino acids. From germline, CDR1 is MDHEN and CDR2 SYDVKM. CDR3 nucleotide sequence: TGTGCCAGCAGGGAACAACCGGCTAGCGGTGGGGAGACCCAGTACTTC. This codes for CASREQPASGGETQYF.

The genes are TRBV28 and TRBJ1-2, with TRBD1 matching 8 bases. Germline CDR1 is MDHEN and CDR2 is SYDVKM. The length of the CDR3 is 15 residues. V gave up 10 bases and J gave up 4 bases; unmatched junction bases: 14. The CDR3 DNA sequence: TGTGCCACCTCGACAGGGGCCCAGAGACGCTATGGCTACACCTTC. It yields the protein CATSTGAQRRYGYTF.

This clone was counted between two and nine times. This sequence joins TRBV19 and TRBJ1-2; 7 nucleotides align to TRBD1. Germline loops: CDR1 LNHDA, CDR2 SQIVND (reference sequence). The trim removed 4 bases at V and 3 bases at J, leaving 8 bases unmatched. The CDR3 is 15 residues long. This CDR3 reads CASSTPGQNYYGYTF. The CDR3 coding sequence is TGTGCCAGTAGTACCCCGGGACAGAACTACTATGGCTACACCTTC.

The table lists this clone with a count of one. In DNA form, the CDR3 reads TGTGCCAGTAGTTATGACAGGTCGTCCTACGAGCAGTACTTC. Translating gives CASSYDRSSYEQYF. The V gene is TRBV19, the J gene TRBJ2-7; a possible D gene is TRBD1 (6 bases). CDR3 length equals 14 residues. With 5 bases removed from V and 1 base from J, the gap between germline ends came to 12 bases. Germline CDR1 is LNHDA and CDR2 is SQIVND (reference sequence).

The chain employs TRBV19 and TRBJ2-2; a weak D match, TRBD1 (5 bases). Looked up from germline, CDR1 is LNHDA and CDR2 is SQIVND (reference sequence). The CDR3 covers 14 residues. V was shortened by 8 bases and J by 3 bases, with 13 bases between the two germline ends. CDR3 coding DNA: TGTGCCAGTTTAACTTCAGGGTACACCGGGGAGCTGTTTTTT. It yields the protein CASLTSGYTGELFF.

The chain has TRBV19 and TRBJ2-2; D possibly corresponds to TRBD1 (6 bases). There are 14 residues in the CDR3. V lost 7 bases and J 5 bases, leaving 14 bases between the germline ends. Per the germline V gene, CDR1 is LNHDA and CDR2 is SQIVND (reference sequence). Written as DNA, the CDR3 is TGTGCCAGTAAACAGGGAAGGGGGACCGGGGAGCTGTTTTTT. Amino acid sequence: CASKQGRGTGELFF.

The chain links TRBV28 to TRBJ1-2, with D uncertain. With 2 bases removed from V and 2 bases from J, the gap between germline ends came to 12 bases. The CDR3 extends over 15 amino acids. The V gene's germline CDR1 is MDHEN and CDR2 SYDVKM. CDR3 protein: CASSLVGQANYGYTF. The CDR3 DNA is TGTGCCAGCAGTTTAGTGGGCCAGGCAAACTATGGCTACACCTTC.

The chain carries TRBV29-1 and TRBJ2-3; 9 bases are a match to TRBD2. The CDR3 sequence is 13 residues long. The germline CDR1 and CDR2 sequences are SQVTM and ANQGSEA. Unmatched junction bases numbered 2, after V lost 7 bases and J lost 0 bases. The DNA for the CDR3 is TGCAGCGCTAGCGGGACTAGCACAGATACGCAGTATTTT. It translates to CSASGTSTDTQYF.

The chain is built from TRBV28 and TRBJ1-4, with D perhaps TRBD1 (6 bases). This CDR3 is 16 amino acids long. CDR1 and CDR2 from the germline V gene are MDHEN and SYDVKM. V gave up 2 bases and J gave up 1 base, with 11 bases separating them. The CDR3 region has the DNA TGTGCCAGCAGTTTACAGGGGTCGAGAACTAATGAAAAACTGTTTTTT. As protein: CASSLQGSRTNEKLFF.

With respect to this clone: The same CDR3 also results from other DNA sequences found in this sample. The chain carries TRBV18 and TRBJ2-7, with 10 bases matching TRBD1. The junction had 1 base not matched to a gene; V was cut back by 3 bases and J by 2 bases. The CDR3 sequence is 14 residues long. CDR1 KGHSH and CDR2 LQKENI come from the germline V gene. CDR3 DNA sequence: TGTGCCAGCTCACCGGACAGGGGGACCTACGAGCAGTACTTC. It is translated as CASSPDRGTYEQYF.

The chain has TRBV27 and TRBJ2-1; 12 bases align to TRBD1. The CDR3 runs 14 residues. The ends lost 4 bases at V and 8 bases at J; junction bases unmatched: 3. CDR1 and CDR2 from the germline V gene are MNHEY and SMNVEV (reference sequence). The CDR3: CASSSGTGGHEQFF. The CDR3 DNA reads TGTGCCAGCAGTTCCGGGACAGGGGGCCATGAGCAGTTCTTC.

The chain joins TRBV6-1 to TRBJ1-2, with 10 bases that match TRBD1. This CDR3 region has 15 residues. Trimming cost V 8 bases and J 0 bases; bases outside gene matches: 6. Per the germline V gene, CDR1 is MNHNS and CDR2 is SASEGT. This CDR3 reads CASQGTGVANYGYTF. The CDR3 DNA follows: TGTGCCAGCCAAGGGACAGGGGTAGCTAACTATGGCTACACCTTC.

This chain links TRBV29-1 with TRBJ1-1, with D maybe TRBD1 (6 bases). The CDR3 extends over 14 amino acids. V was trimmed by 3 bases and J by 0 bases, leaving 11 bases between them. Germline-derived CDR1 and CDR2 are SQVTM and ANQGSEA. CDR3: CSVDTGHLNTEAFF. The DNA for the CDR3 is TGCAGCGTTGACACGGGACACCTGAACACTGAAGCTTTCTTT. Complete variable domain (other parts from reference TRBV29-1 and TRBJ1-1): SAVISQKPSRDICQRGTSLTIQCQVDSQVTMMFWYRQQPGQSLTLIATANQGSEATYESGFVIDKFPISRPNLTFSTLTVSNMSPEDSSIYLCSVDTGHLNTEAFFGQGTRLTVV.

The gene calls are TRBV7-3 and TRBJ2-2; TRBD1 matches 8 bases. The germline CDR1 and CDR2 sequences are SGHTA and FQGTGA. The V segment lost 5 bases and the J segment 2 bases; nucleotides outside the gene matches: 4. This CDR3 contains 15 residues. In DNA form, the CDR3 reads TGTGCCAGCAGCCCAGGACAGGGCAACACCGGGGAGCTGTTTTTT. This codes for CASSPGQGNTGELFF. Based on the CDR3 plus reference TRBV7-3 and TRBJ2-2, the full variable domain is GAGVSQTPSNKVTEKGKYVELRCDPISGHTALYWYRQSLGQGPEFLIYFQGTGAADDSGLPNDRFFAVRPEGSVSTLKIQRTERGDSAVYLCASSPGQGNTGELFFGEGSRLTVL.

This clone appeared once. This sequence joins TRBV13 and TRBJ1-2; D perhaps matches TRBD1 (6 bases). The CDR3 has 16 amino acids. Germline-derived CDR1 and CDR2 are PRHDT and FYEKMQ (reference sequence). V gave up 3 bases and J gave up 4 bases, with 18 bases separating them. CDR3 nucleotides: TGTGCCAGCAGCTTGGGACAAGTAAGTTGGAGCTATGGCTACACCTTC. It encodes CASSLGQVSWSYGYTF.